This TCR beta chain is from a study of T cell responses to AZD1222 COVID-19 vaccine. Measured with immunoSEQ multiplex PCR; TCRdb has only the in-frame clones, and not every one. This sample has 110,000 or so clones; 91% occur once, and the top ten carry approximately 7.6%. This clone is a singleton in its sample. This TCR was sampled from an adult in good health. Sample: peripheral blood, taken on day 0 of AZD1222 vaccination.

Written as DNA, the CDR3 is TGCGCCAGCAGCCAAGTTGTGGCAGGGAACACTGAAGCTTTCTTT. Amino acid sequence: CASSQVVAGNTEAFF. The chain links TRBV4-3 to TRBJ1-1, with D unclear. The germline V gene has CDR1 LGHNA and CDR2 YSLEER. The CDR3 runs 15 residues. The ends were cut back, 1 base at V and 1 base at J, with 10 bases in the middle.